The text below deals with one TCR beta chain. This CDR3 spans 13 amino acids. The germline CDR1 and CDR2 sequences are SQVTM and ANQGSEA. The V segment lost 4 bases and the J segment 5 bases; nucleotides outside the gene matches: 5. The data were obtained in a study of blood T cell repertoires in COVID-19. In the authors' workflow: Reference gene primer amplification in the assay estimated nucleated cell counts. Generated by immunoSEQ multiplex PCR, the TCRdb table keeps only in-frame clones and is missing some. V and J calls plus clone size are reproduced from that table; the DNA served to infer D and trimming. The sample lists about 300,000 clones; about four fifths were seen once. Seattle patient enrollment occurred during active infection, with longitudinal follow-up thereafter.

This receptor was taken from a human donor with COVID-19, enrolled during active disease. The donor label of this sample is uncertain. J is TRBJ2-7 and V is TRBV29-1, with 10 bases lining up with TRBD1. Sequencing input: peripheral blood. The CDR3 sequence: CSVAMDRGNEQYF. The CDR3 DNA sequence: TGCAGCGTTGCCATGGACAGGGGGAACGAGCAGTACTTC.